Below, one T cell receptor beta chain is given with its context. Its antigen is not known. This sample is part of a study of Graves' ophthalmopathy and Graves' hyperthyroidism. Across the whole study: Upon initial diagnosis and before any treatment, peripheral blood was collected.

General study points: Blood contained most expanded thyroid clonotypes exceeding 0.001 frequency.

Lactation, pregnancy, uncontrolled infections and other autoimmune diseases were all grounds for excluding patients. Orbital computed tomography, thyroid ultrasound, TRAb, serum thyroxine and clinical symptoms formed the basis of diagnosis. The length of the CDR3 is 14 residues. Trimming pared 6 bases from V and 4 bases from J, leaving 18 bases between. Germline values: CDR1 DFQATT, CDR2 SNEGSKA (reference sequence). RNA transcripts yielded amplified TCR beta CDR3 regions. First-round RT-PCR used HTBI primers; second-round multiplex PCR followed. TCRdb ran MiXCR on the multiplex PCR reads and lists one entry per CDR3 protein. The sample consists of 40,000 to 45,000 distinct CDR3 sequences, 40% to 65% of them appearing once.

V usage is TRBV20-1 and J usage is TRBJ1-1; D is undetermined. The TCR originated in an adult man with Graves' ophthalmopathy. Sequenced input: peripheral blood. In DNA form, the CDR3 reads TGCAGTGCAAGCAGGTTGACTGGGCGCACTGAAGCTTTCTTT. It specifies CSASRLTGRTEAFF.